The 21 T cell receptor beta chains listed next were all sequenced from one sample in a study of T-cell memory formation after mild COVID-19. Each CDR3 protein is one row after TCRdb ran MiXCR on the 5' RACE reads. The data hold 35,000 to 55,000 distinct CDR3 sequences, with approximately 9.7% observed a single time. Sequenced input: PBMCs or a T cell subset sorted from them (not recorded which). Source of these receptors: an adult woman who had mild COVID-19 (a few samples of this study predate the infection). Cell type and time point are not known.

This clonotype was counted between two and nine times. The rearrangement uses TRBV4-3 and TRBJ2-1; TRBD2 agrees at 8 bases. The CDR3 is 17 amino acids. CDR1 is LGHNA and CDR2 is YSLEER in the germline V gene. V trimming: 1 base; J trimming: 0 bases; junction bases outside the gene matches: 5. DNA of the CDR3: TGCGCCAGCAGCCAAGCTAGCGGGCCCCTCTCCTACAATGAGCAGTTCTTC. Translated, it gives CASSQASGPLSYNEQFF.

In the case of this clonotype: This clone may be a read error of a much larger clone one base away. This chain links TRBV7-2 with TRBJ2-3; D unclear. This CDR3 has 14 residues. With 2 bases removed from V and 5 bases from J, the gap between germline ends came to 11 bases. In germline, CDR1 is SGHTA, CDR2 FQGNSA. This CDR3 reads CASSLSLLIDTQYF. For the CDR3, the DNA is TGTGCCAGCAGCTTATCGTTGCTGATAGATACGCAGTATTTT.

This clonotype was counted only a few times. The V gene is TRBV6-6, the J gene TRBJ2-1; either TRBD1 or TRBD2 may fit D (5 bases each). Trimming stripped 2 bases from V and 1 base from J, with 12 bases between. This CDR3 has 16 amino acids. Germline CDR1 MNHNY, CDR2 SVGAGI (reference sequence). As DNA, the CDR3 is TGTGCCAGCAGTTACCGACCGGGACGGTCCTACAATGAGCAGTTCTTC. Amino acids: CASSYRPGRSYNEQFF.

The chain links TRBV20-1 to TRBJ1-3; no definite D call. The CDR3 length is 13 residues. The germline V gene encodes CDR1 DFQATT and CDR2 SNEGSKA (reference sequence). The V end lost 2 bases, the J end lost 6 bases, and 11 bases lay between the germline ends. The CDR3 nucleotides read TGCAGTGCTAGACTAAGTGGAGAAAACACCATATATTTT. Its protein is CSARLSGENTIYF.

The chain has TRBV7-2 and TRBJ1-5; 12 positions agree with TRBD1. The CDR3 consists of 15 residues. CDR1 SGHTA and CDR2 FQGNSA come from the germline V gene. V was clipped by 4 bases and J by 5 bases; unmatched bases: 3. CDR3 region: CASSWGQGAYQPQHF. For the CDR3, the DNA is TGTGCCAGCAGCTGGGGACAGGGGGCGTATCAGCCCCAGCATTTT.

The chain links TRBV5-1 to TRBJ1-6; D possibly corresponds to TRBD1 (5 bases). Trimming left V 3 bases short and J 7 bases short, with 11 bases between. Germline CDR1 and CDR2: SGHRS and YFSETQ. The CDR3 loop spans 14 amino acids. CDR3 nucleotides: TGCGCCAGCAGCTCCGGGGCCGGGAATTCACCCCTCCACTTT. It is translated as CASSSGAGNSPLHF.

The chain couples TRBV4-2 to TRBJ2-7; maybe TRBD2 (5 bases). Germline V gene data show CDR1 as LGHNA and CDR2 as YNFKEQ. V lost 3 bases, J lost 6 bases, and 21 bases lay in between. The CDR3 loop spans 16 amino acids. The CDR3 DNA is TGTGCCAGCAGCCAGGTCTCCGGCACCTACCTAGCCGAGCAGTACTTC. Its protein product is CASSQVSGTYLAEQYF.

This clonotype was counted many times. The chain joins TRBV18 to TRBJ2-5; no clear D. This CDR3 contains 13 residues. Per germline, CDR1 KGHSH and CDR2 LQKENI. The V and J ends lost 4 bases and 4 bases respectively, with 10 bases between them. The CDR3 loop reads CASSRAGGETQYF. Here the CDR3 DNA reads TGTGCCAGCTCACGTGCAGGCGGAGAGACCCAGTACTTC.

This clonotype was observed a few times. This rearrangement joins TRBV27 to TRBJ1-5; D unclear. This CDR3 spans 13 amino acids. Germline V lookup: CDR1 MNHEY, CDR2 SMNVEV (reference sequence). Trimming pared 10 bases from V and 7 bases from J, leaving 17 bases between. The CDR3 nucleotides are TGTGCCACCGGCACCGGGATTCGACAGCCCCAGCATTTT. Translated, it gives CATGTGIRQPQHF.

This clonotype was seen a handful of times. This rearrangement joins TRBV9 to TRBJ2-3; 11 nucleotides align to TRBD2. Trimming cost V 0 bases and J 5 bases; bases outside gene matches: 5. This CDR3 has 16 amino acids. CDR1 is SGDLS and CDR2 is YYNGEE in the germline V gene. The DNA of the CDR3 is TGTGCCAGCAGCGTAGGTAGCGGGAGGGCCGGAGATACGCAGTATTTT. Its translation is CASSVGSGRAGDTQYF.

The chain is built from TRBV12-3 or TRBV12-4 and TRBJ2-3; D is unresolved. CDR3 length equals 13 residues. Trimming left V 5 bases short and J 8 bases short, with 14 bases between. The CDR3 DNA reads as TGTGCCAGCAGTAATCCCCCAGTGCCTACGCAGTATTTT. Protein: CASSNPPVPTQYF.

The chain links TRBV2 to TRBJ2-1, with D perhaps matching TRBD1 or TRBD2 (6 bases each). Trimming removed 7 bases at V and 8 bases at J, with 9 bases between. This CDR3 spans 11 amino acids. CDR1 and CDR2 from the germline V gene are SNHLY and FYNNEI. CDR3 in DNA: TGTGCCAGCAAGAGGGGGGATGAGCAGTTCTTC. This codes for CASKRGDEQFF.

The table lists this clonotype with a few counts. J is TRBJ1-1 and V is TRBV14; no reliable D call. CDR1 is SGHDN and CDR2 is FVKESK in the germline V gene. V was pared by 6 bases and J by 0 bases, with 8 bases between. The CDR3 runs 13 residues. The CDR3 is CASSKSMNTEAFF. CDR3 sequence (DNA): TGTGCCAGCAGTAAATCTATGAACACTGAAGCTTTCTTT.

This clonotype has a count of ten or more. The V and J genes are TRBV30 and TRBJ2-7; weak D call: TRBD1 (6 bases). V lost 6 bases and J lost 2, with 14 bases in between. Germline V gene data show CDR1 as GTSNPN and CDR2 as SVGIG (reference sequence). The CDR3 runs 13 residues. CDR3 nucleotide sequence: TGTGCCTGCGGGATGGACAGACCCTACGAGCAGTACTTC. Translation gives CACGMDRPYEQYF.

This clonotype was seen more than once but under ten times. The V and J genes are TRBV3-1 and TRBJ2-3; D might be TRBD1 (6 bases). This CDR3 comprises 16 residues. V was trimmed by 4 bases and J by 6 bases, leaving 20 bases between them. Germline CDR1 and CDR2: LGHDT and YNNKEL (reference sequence). The CDR3 loop is CASSPLTGRGADTQYF. CDR3 DNA: TGTGCCAGCAGCCCGCTTACGGGCAGGGGAGCGGATACGCAGTATTTT.

This clonotype turned up a few times. This chain joins TRBV20-1 and TRBJ2-5; possibly TRBD2 for D (6 bases). Germline CDR1 reads DFQATT; CDR2 reads SNEGSKA (reference sequence). This CDR3 has 15 residues. Trimming removed 3 bases at V and 1 base at J, with 15 bases between. CDR3 DNA sequence: TGCAGTGCTAGTGTCCAGCGGGCCACCCAAGAGACCCAGTACTTC. Amino acid sequence: CSASVQRATQETQYF.

This clonotype was counted ten times or more. CDR3: CASGHGETQYF. The CDR3 nucleotides read TGTGCTAGTGGTCACGGCGAGACCCAGTACTTC. The chain carries TRBV12-5 and TRBJ2-5; D remains ambiguous. Deletions cut 5 bases from V and 5 bases from J, with 6 bases between. Germline CDR1 and CDR2: LGHNT and FRNRAP. The CDR3 covers 11 residues.

The chain is built from TRBV20-1 and TRBJ2-1; no reliable D call. This CDR3 spans 12 amino acids. Per germline, CDR1 DFQATT and CDR2 SNEGSKA (reference sequence). Trimming cost V 3 bases and J 4 bases, with 7 bases left between them. CDR3 in amino acids: CSASKAYNEQFF. The CDR3 nucleotides are TGCAGTGCTAGTAAGGCTTACAATGAGCAGTTCTTC.

This clonotype has more than one count but fewer than ten. The chain is built from TRBV20-1 and TRBJ2-7; D unresolved. Germline values: CDR1 DFQATT, CDR2 SNEGSKA (reference sequence). The CDR3 contains 12 residues. Deletions cut 5 bases from V and 0 bases from J, with 8 bases between. For the CDR3, the DNA is TGCAGTGCTCGACTGAACTCCTACGAGCAGTACTTC. It is translated as CSARLNSYEQYF.

The table lists this clonotype with a few counts. This sequence joins TRBV20-1 and TRBJ1-6; a possible D gene is TRBD1 (5 bases). The CDR3 runs to 15 residues. Looked up from germline, CDR1 is DFQATT and CDR2 is SNEGSKA (reference sequence). V was trimmed by 4 bases and J by 1 base, leaving 11 bases between them. CDR3 residues: CSAKEAGSYNSPLHF. CDR3 bases: TGCAGTGCTAAAGAGGCAGGGTCCTATAATTCACCCCTCCACTTT.

This clonotype was seen a few times. The chain couples TRBV5-1 to TRBJ2-5; TRBD2 matches 9 bases. Unmatched junction bases numbered 9, after V lost 2 bases and J lost 4 bases. The CDR3 loop spans 16 amino acids. CDR1 is SGHRS and CDR2 is YFSETQ in the germline V gene. The CDR3 sequence: CASSFNSGGISETQYF. CDR3 DNA sequence: TGCGCCAGCAGCTTTAATAGCGGGGGAATCTCAGAGACCCAGTACTTC.